The 21 T cell receptor beta chains presented below share a single source sample, sequenced in a study of molecular identifiers for immune sequencing clone quantification. Using its own MiXCR run on the PCR reads, TCRdb lists one record per CDR3 protein. The profile covers 300,000 to 350,000 distinct CDR3 sequences, with about a fifth appearing a single time and about 0.81% taken by the ten largest. The sequencing sample was made of naive CD8+ T cells from blood, with Jurkat cell RNA spiked in. Regarding subset: FACS-sorted CD8+CD4-CCR7+CD45RA+ naive T cells. These receptor sequences come from a human donor in good health. Some libraries in this study had Jurkat cell RNA spiked in.

This clonotype occurred many times. The chain recombines TRBV7-9 with TRBJ1-4; D is undetermined. V lost 1 base to trimming and J lost 7 bases, with 1 base between them. This CDR3 is 11 amino acids long. Germline V gene data show CDR1 as SEHNR and CDR2 as FQNEAQ (reference sequence). The DNA of the CDR3 is TGTGCCAGCAGCTTAGTTGAAAAACTGTTTTTT. It encodes CASSLVEKLFF.

This clonotype was picked up many times. The V and J genes are TRBV6-5 and TRBJ2-7; 8 bases line up with TRBD1. The V segment lost 6 bases and the J segment 3 bases; nucleotides outside the gene matches: 4. The germline V gene encodes CDR1 MNHEY and CDR2 SVGAGI. The CDR3 loop spans 13 amino acids. The DNA of the CDR3 is TGTGCCAGCAGCCAGACAGGGGTCTACGAGCAGTACTTC. It encodes CASSQTGVYEQYF.

The sample holds many counts of this clonotype. The chain recombines TRBV4-1 with TRBJ1-5; TRBD1 might be the D (6 bases). The CDR3 consists of 15 residues. Trimming removed 3 bases at V and 1 base at J, with 10 bases between. Germline values: CDR1 MGHRA, CDR2 YSYEKL. CDR3 loop: CASSQYTGSNQPQHF. CDR3 sequence (DNA): TGCGCCAGCAGCCAGTACACAGGGAGCAATCAGCCCCAGCATTTT.

With respect to this clonotype: Possible read error: a much larger clone is one base away. The chain has TRBV14 and TRBJ2-3; D unclear. The CDR3 consists of 15 residues. Germline V gene data show CDR1 as SGHDN and CDR2 as FVKESK. DNA for the CDR3: TGTGCCAGCAACCAAGATCCTTATTACACAGATACGCAGTATTTT. This sequence encodes CASNQDPYYTDTQYF.

The sample holds many counts of this clonotype. The rearrangement links TRBV5-5 to TRBJ1-5; 7 positions match TRBD1. Germline V lookup: CDR1 SGHKS, CDR2 YYEKEE (reference sequence). After removal of 0 bases from V and 0 bases from J, the junction contained 9 bases not matched to a gene. This CDR3 is 18 amino acids long. The CDR3 sequence is CASSLADRNMGSNQPQHF. DNA of the CDR3: TGTGCCAGCAGCTTGGCGGACAGGAATATGGGTAGCAATCAGCCCCAGCATTTT.

This clonotype showed up many times. The chain uses TRBV28 and TRBJ2-6; tentative D call: TRBD1 (5 bases). The CDR3 length is 15 residues. V lost 4 bases and J lost 0, with 7 bases in between. The germline CDR1 and CDR2 sequences are MDHEN and SYDVKM. In DNA form, the CDR3 reads TGTGCCAGCAGTTCCAGGGTCTCTGGGGCCAACGTCCTGACTTTC. It codes for CASSSRVSGANVLTF.

This clonotype has a count of ten or more. The J gene is TRBJ1-5, the V gene TRBV4-1; the D is unclear. The V end was cut by 3 bases, the J end by 3 bases, with 12 bases between. The germline CDR1 and CDR2 sequences are MGHRA and YSYEKL. CDR3 size: 15 residues. The CDR3 here is CASSQEVFPNQPQHF. The CDR3 region has the DNA TGCGCCAGCAGCCAGGAGGTTTTCCCCAATCAGCCCCAGCATTTT.

There are a few counts of this clonotype. Germline and junction disagree at one end, which may indicate a read error. The J gene is TRBJ2-3, the V gene TRBV4-1; 10 bases agree with TRBD2. This CDR3 is built from 14 residues. Germline CDR1 reads MGHRA; CDR2 reads YSYEKL. The DNA of the CDR3 is TGCGCCAGCAGCCAAGTGGGTGGAGGACTAGCGGTGCATTTT. This codes for CASSQVGGGLAVHF.

This clonotype was seen many times. The chain links TRBV6-5 to TRBJ1-1; D remains unclear. CDR1 is MNHEY, CDR2 SVGAGI, per germline. This CDR3 has 11 amino acids. V gave up 5 bases and J gave up 11 bases, with 12 bases separating them. The CDR3 coding sequence is TGTGCCAGCAGTGATGACCGAGGGGCTTTCTTT. It encodes CASSDDRGAFF.

The chain combines TRBV19 with TRBJ2-1; 7 positions agree with TRBD2. Germline V gene lookup returns CDR1 LNHDA and CDR2 SQIVND (reference sequence). Trimming removed 3 bases from V and 1 base from J; junction bases left unmatched: 9. This CDR3 is 17 amino acids long. The CDR3: CASSISNSGYSYNEQFF. CDR3 sequence (DNA): TGTGCCAGTAGTATTAGTAATAGCGGGTATTCCTACAATGAGCAGTTCTTC. Filled out from reference TRBV19 and TRBJ2-1, the complete variable domain reads DGGITQSPKYLFRKEGQNVTLSCEQNLNHDAMYWYRQDPGQGLRLIYYSQIVNDFQKGDIAEGYSVSREKKESFPLTVTSAQKNPTAFYLCASSISNSGYSYNEQFFGPGTRLTVL.

This clonotype was counted many times. The J gene is TRBJ1-2, the V gene TRBV6-6; the D is unclear. The CDR3 length is 15 residues. The V gene's germline CDR1 is MNHNY and CDR2 SVGAGI (reference sequence). The germline V and J ends were trimmed by 7 bases and 0 bases, with 15 bases remaining between them. CDR3 DNA: TGTGCCAGCACTGAGGTCCACACGTCTAACTATGGCTACACCTTC. It codes for CASTEVHTSNYGYTF.

Concerning this clonotype: A much larger clone differs by one base, so this may be a read error. The missing conserved phenylalanine or tryptophan at the end of this CDR3 makes a read error likely. V usage is TRBV20-1 and J usage is TRBJ1-1; a possible D gene is TRBD1 (6 bases). V was clipped by 2 bases and J by 11 bases, with 15 bases between them. The CDR3 extends over 12 amino acids. CDR1 and CDR2 (germline): DFQATT, SNEGSKA (reference sequence). The DNA of the CDR3 is TGCAGTGCTAGACCCAGGGGATTTGGGGCTTTCCTT. It translates to CSARPRGFGAFL.

This clonotype occurred many times. This chain links TRBV19 with TRBJ1-1, with a weak D call TRBD1 (5 bases). This CDR3 has 14 amino acids. Trimming took off 3 bases at V and 2 bases at J, with 10 bases between the two ends. The germline V gene encodes CDR1 LNHDA and CDR2 SQIVND (reference sequence). The CDR3: CASSILGGNTEAFF. The CDR3 bases are TGTGCCAGTAGTATTCTGGGGGGAAACACTGAAGCTTTCTTT. Full variable domain (missing parts from reference TRBV19 and TRBJ1-1): DGGITQSPKYLFRKEGQNVTLSCEQNLNHDAMYWYRQDPGQGLRLIYYSQIVNDFQKGDIAEGYSVSREKKESFPLTVTSAQKNPTAFYLCASSILGGNTEAFFGQGTRLTVV.

This clonotype was observed many times. CDR3 in amino acids: CSVEWGGSDEQYF. CDR3 DNA: TGCAGCGTTGAATGGGGGGGGTCGGACGAGCAGTACTTC. V gene TRBV29-1 combines with J gene TRBJ2-7, with TRBD2 matching 7 bases. The junction had 6 bases not matched to a gene; V was cut back by 2 bases and J by 5 bases. The CDR3 is 13 residues long. Germline V CDR1 and CDR2: SQVTM, ANQGSEA.

Points on this clonotype: A much larger clone is a single base away; this may be a read error. The chain links TRBV20-1 to TRBJ2-2, with a possible D match to TRBD1 (5 bases). The CDR3 length is 17 residues. Germline CDR1 and CDR2: DFQATT and SNEGSKA (reference sequence). The CDR3 bases are TGCGGTGCTAGAGATCTATGGGGCGGAGATAACACCGGGGAGCTGTTTTTT. The encoded protein is CGARDLWGGDNTGELFF.

A word on this clonotype: This may come from a read error, since a much larger clone is one base off. The CDR3 coding sequence is TGTGCCAGCAGTTTCCCTAGAGGGGGGAGCAGCAATCAGCCCCAGCATTTT. Protein product: CASSFPRGGSSNQPQHF. The genes are TRBV6-6 and TRBJ1-5; possible D gene TRBD1, 6 bases. Trimming left V 4 bases short and J 1 base short, with 17 bases between. Germline CDR1 MNHNY, CDR2 SVGAGI (reference sequence). The CDR3 has 17 amino acids.

The sample holds one count of this clonotype. This may come from a read error, since a much larger clone is one base off. This chain uses TRBV6-2 or TRBV6-3 with TRBJ2-7, with 9 bases fitting TRBD2. V shed 6 bases, J shed 6 bases, and the junction held 12 bases outside the gene matches. Germline-derived CDR1 and CDR2 are MNHEY and SVGEGT. The length of the CDR3 is 15 residues. The CDR3 DNA follows: TGTGCCAGCAGCCCACAGCGGGGGGCCTTTGGCGAGCAGTACTTC. It translates to CASSPQRGAFGEQYF.

This rearrangement joins TRBV15 to TRBJ2-1; the D gene is possibly TRBD2 (5 bases). V gave up 4 bases and J gave up 6 bases, with 13 bases separating them. The CDR3 covers 14 residues. CDR1 and CDR2 from the germline V gene are LNHNV and YYDKDF (reference sequence). CDR3 sequence reads: CATSTGVDCNEQFF. The CDR3 DNA sequence: TGTGCCACCAGCACCGGGGTGGACTGCAATGAGCAGTTCTTC.

This clonotype was seen ten or more times. The V and J genes are TRBV4-3 and TRBJ2-3; D remains unclear. With 0 bases removed from V and 3 bases from J, the gap between germline ends came to 10 bases. Germline-derived CDR1 and CDR2 are LGHNA and YSLEER. The CDR3 is 15 residues long. Here the CDR3 DNA reads TGCGCCAGCAGCCAAGACGGGCGCCGGACAGATACGCAGTATTTT. Amino acids: CASSQDGRRTDTQYF.

The sample holds many counts of this clonotype. The J gene is TRBJ2-5, the V gene TRBV13, with a weak D call TRBD1 (6 bases). Trimming stripped 6 bases from V and 2 bases from J, with 7 bases between. CDR1 is PRHDT, CDR2 FYEKMQ, per germline (reference sequence). This CDR3 spans 12 amino acids. CDR3 in DNA: TGTGCCAGCAGTCAGGGGCAAGAGACCCAGTACTTC. This gives the protein CASSQGQETQYF.

Regarding this clonotype: A read error is possible here, since a much larger clone lies one base away. Since no conserved phenylalanine or tryptophan closes the CDR3, a read error is the likely cause. In DNA form, the CDR3 reads TGTGCCAGCAGTCCTGAGACCGGGGAGCTGTTTCTT. Protein product: CASSPETGELFL. The genes are TRBV12-3 or TRBV12-4 and TRBJ2-2; no reliable D call. Trimming cost V 5 bases and J 5 bases, with 6 bases left between them. The CDR3 is 12 residues long.